This TCR beta chain appears in the sequencing data of a study of shared clonotypes between healthy human individuals. For the study at large: The study used three CD4 naive, three CD4 memory, two CD8 naive and one CD8 memory plate per donor.

V was shortened by 0 bases and J by 5 bases, with 13 bases between the two germline ends. This CDR3 contains 15 residues. Germline V lookup: CDR1 KGHSH, CDR2 LQKENI. A CD45RA+ naive subset and a CD45RA-negative memory subset were split from CD4+ cells. The repertoire was sequenced with immunoSEQ multiplex PCR; TCRdb's copy has only in-frame clones and lacks some. The data show roughly 1,500,000 clones, around 98.5% seen once. The specimen sequenced was naive CD4+ T cells sorted from blood. Documented subset: CD45RA+ positively selected. The chain is built from TRBV18 and TRBJ2-5; possibly TRBD2 for D (6 bases). The sequence derives from a man younger than 40 in good health. Here the CDR3 DNA reads TGTGCCAGCTCACCACCTTCCGGGAGTTTTGAGACCCAGTACTTC. Residues: CASSPPSGSFETQYF.